Listed below are T cell receptor beta chains from one sample, sequenced in a study of blood T cell repertoires in COVID-19. TCRdb's copy holds only in-frame clones and misses some; the assay was immunoSEQ multiplex PCR. The sample records about 250,000 clones, around 82% being singletons. Sequencing was done on a sample of peripheral blood. The receptor source for this set is a person between 65 and 79 years old with COVID-19, enrolled during active disease. The CDR3 runs from the conserved cysteine through the conserved F or W. The D gene is left open where the match is weak. Size is omitted from some rows. Given values are once, few, many or a class for expanded clones.

J gene | clone size | D gene | V gene | CDR3 DNA | CDR3 protein
TRBJ1-1 | - | - | TRBV6-5 | TGTGCCAGCAGTTACTCGGGACTCGAAATGAACACTGAAGCTTTCTTT | CASSYSGLEMNTEAFF
TRBJ2-1 | - | TRBD1 | TRBV6-5 | TGTGCCAGCAGTTCCCTAGGACAGGGTCTACATGAGCAGTTCTTC | CASSSLGQGLHEQFF
TRBJ1-1 | - | - | TRBV7-9 | TGTGCCAGCAGCGGGGGCGCCGACACTGAAGCTTTCTTT | CASSGGADTEAFF
TRBJ2-2 | - | TRBD2 | TRBV11-1 | TGTGCCAGCAGCCTACTAGCGGGAGCGAACGGGGAGCTGTTTTTT | CASSLLAGANGELFF
TRBJ1-5 | - | TRBD1 | TRBV10-3 | TGTGCCATCAGGGACAGGGGTAGCAATCAGCCCCAGCATTTT | CAIRDRGSNQPQHF
TRBJ2-2 | few | TRBD1 | TRBV5-4 | TGTGCCAGCAGCGCATTAATGACAGGGGCGAACACCGGGGAGCTGTTTTTT | CASSALMTGANTGELFF
TRBJ2-5 | - | - | TRBV15 | TGTGCCACCAACGAACAGGGACGGCAAGAGACCCAGTACTTC | CATNEQGRQETQYF
TRBJ2-2 | many | TRBD1 | TRBV7-3 | TGTGCCAGCAGCCCGGACAGGGGGTTCGGGGAGCTGTTTTTT | CASSPDRGFGELFF
TRBJ1-5 | - | TRBD1 | TRBV5-8 | TGTGCCAGCAGAAGAGGACAGGAAAATCAGCCCCAGCATTTT | CASRRGQENQPQHF
TRBJ2-5 | - | TRBD2 | TRBV18 | TGTGCCAGCAAGGGCCCTAGCGGGACCCCGAACTTC | CASKGPSGTPNF
TRBJ1-1 | - | - | TRBV12-5 | TGTGCTAGTGGTTTGGTCAACGGGATGTCTTTCTTT | CASGLVNGMSFF
TRBJ1-1 | - | TRBD1 | TRBV18 | TGTGCCAGCTCACCTCTGACAGGGGGCACTGAAGCTTTCTTT | CASSPLTGGTEAFF
TRBJ1-1 | - | - | TRBV6-4 | TGTGCCAGCAGTCCTTACAGTGCTTTCTTT | CASSPYSAFF
TRBJ2-2 | - | TRBD1 | TRBV13 | TGTGCCAGCAGCCGCCGGGACAGGGGATTCGCCGGGGAGCTGTTTTTT | CASSRRDRGFAGELFF
TRBJ1-5 | once | TRBD1 | TRBV30 | TGTGCCTGGTCACACCCGGGACAGAATTATCAGCCCCAGCATTTT | CAWSHPGQNYQPQHF
TRBJ2-1 | - | TRBD2 | TRBV5-5 | TGTGCCAGCAGCCTTAGCGGGAGTTGGATCGATGAGCAGTTCTTC | CASSLSGSWIDEQFF
TRBJ2-7 | - | TRBD2 | TRBV11-3 | TGTGCCAGCAGCCCCGGGACTAGCGGTACCTACGAGCAGTACTTC | CASSPGTSGTYEQYF
TRBJ1-5 | few | - | TRBV28 | TGTGCCAGCAGGCGGGACCGCAATCAGCCCCAGCATTTT | CASRRDRNQPQHF
TRBJ2-2 | - | TRBD2 | TRBV7-9 | TGTGCCAGCAGCTTACCGCCCGGGACTAGCGTCTCCGGGGAGCTGTTTTTT | CASSLPPGTSVSGELFF
TRBJ1-2 | once | TRBD1 | TRBV5-1 | TGCGCCAGCAGCTTGACCCCGGACAGGGGAGCTAACTATGGCTACACCTTC | CASSLTPDRGANYGYTF
TRBJ1-6 | - | TRBD1 | TRBV7-8 | TGTGCCAGCAGCTTAGACAGGGGCAACTCACCCCTCCACTTT | CASSLDRGNSPLHF
TRBJ2-7 | once | - | TRBV2 | TGTGCCAGCAGTGAAGCCGGGACACAGGGCGAGCAGTACTTC | CASSEAGTQGEQYF
TRBJ1-3 | - | - | TRBV5-1 | TGCGCCAGCAGCTTGAACAGCGGCTCTGGAAACACCATATATTTT | CASSLNSGSGNTIYF
TRBJ1-1 | few | - | TRBV15 | TGTGCCACCAGCAGAGTACAGGGCCGCAACACTGAAGCTTTCTTT | CATSRVQGRNTEAFF
TRBJ2-7 | - | - | TRBV2 | TGTGCCAGCAGTGAAAGACAGGTGCTCCGAACGGGAATCGAGCAGTACTTC | CASSERQVLRTGIEQYF
TRBJ1-1 | - | TRBD1 | TRBV3-1/TRBV3-2 | TGTGCCAGCAGCCAGACAGGGGTTCACACTGAAGCTTTCTTT | CASSQTGVHTEAFF
TRBJ1-1 | - | - | TRBV5-8 | TGTGCCAGCAGCTTTGGCAGATCGAACACTGAAGCTTTCTTT | CASSFGRSNTEAFF
TRBJ1-3 | - | - | TRBV7-6 | TGTGCCAGCAGCTGGGCAGAGGGCTCTGGAAACACCATATATTTT | CASSWAEGSGNTIYF
TRBJ2-7 | - | TRBD1 | TRBV6-5 | TGTGCCAGCAACAGGGGGGACGAGCAGTACTTC | CASNRGDEQYF
TRBJ2-3 | once | - | TRBV7-8 | TGTGCCAGCAGCTTAGTGACGGGAGTCGGAGATACGCAGTATTTT | CASSLVTGVGDTQYF
TRBJ1-1 | - | TRBD1 | TRBV30 | TGTGCCTGGTGGGGCTGGAGGGGGCCCAATGCGGGGGCTTTCTTT | CAWWGWRGPNAGAFF
TRBJ2-5 | - | - | TRBV15 | TGTGCCACCAGCAGAGCTAGGAGGGCACAAGAGACCCAGTACTTC | CATSRARRAQETQYF
TRBJ2-7 | once | - | TRBV4-1 | TGCGCCAGCAGCCATGCCCTGGGGCCCAGCGAGCAGTACTTC | CASSHALGPSEQYF
TRBJ2-1 | few | - | TRBV6-1 | TGTGCCAGCAGTGAAATCCCCCGTAACAGAAGAAACAATGAGCAGTTCTTC | CASSEIPRNRRNNEQFF
TRBJ2-4 | - | TRBD1 | TRBV6-2/TRBV6-3 | TGTGCCAGCAGTTACTCGAGGCAGGGGGCGCCAGATGAAAGACAAAACATTCAGTACTTC | CASSYSRQGAPDERQNIQYF
TRBJ1-6 | - | TRBD1 | TRBV7-2 | TGTGCCAGCAGCTCAACAGGGGGCGATTCACCCCTCCACTTT | CASSSTGGDSPLHF
TRBJ2-2 | few | - | TRBV5-1 | TGCGCCAGCAGCTTGACAGGACACAGGGAGCTGTTTTTT | CASSLTGHRELFF
TRBJ1-2 | - | - | TRBV18 | TGTGCCAGCTCACCGCTACAGGAAAACTATGGCTACACCTTC | CASSPLQENYGYTF
TRBJ1-3 | - | - | TRBV7-9 | TGTGCCAGCAGCTTAACCGGTGACTCTGGAAACACCATATATTTT | CASSLTGDSGNTIYF
TRBJ2-2 | - | - | TRBV7-9 | TGTGCCAGCAGCTTAGGATCTCAGGGCGCGGCCGGGGAGCTGTTTTTT | CASSLGSQGAAGELFF
TRBJ1-1 | - | - | TRBV7-2 | TGTGCCAGCAGCAGAGACAGCGATCGAGCTTTCTTT | CASSRDSDRAFF
TRBJ2-1 | - | - | TRBV7-3 | TGTGCCAGCAGCCAACCAGGGGGACTTGGGAGTAATGAGCAGTTCTTC | CASSQPGGLGSNEQFF
TRBJ1-1 | - | - | TRBV5-1 | TGCGCCAGCAGCTTGGCCTCGTCAGGGTCGAACACTGAAGCTTTCTTT | CASSLASSGSNTEAFF
TRBJ2-1 | - | TRBD1 | TRBV7-2 | TGTGCCAGCAGCTTCCCAGGGGGCTACAATGAGCAGTTCTTC | CASSFPGGYNEQFF
TRBJ2-3 | - | TRBD2 | TRBV24-1 | TGTGCCACCAGTGATCCCGCTGGGGGGAGGGCCATTACTGATACGCAGTATTTT | CATSDPAGGRAITDTQYF
TRBJ2-2 | once | TRBD2 | TRBV5-4 | TGTGCCAGCAGCCGGCCCGTAGCGGGAGTTCGGGGCGGGGAGCTGTTTTTT | CASSRPVAGVRGGELFF
TRBJ2-5 | - | - | TRBV3-1/TRBV3-2 | TGTGCCAGCAGCCAAGGACTACCCGAAGAGACCCAGTACTTC | CASSQGLPEETQYF
TRBJ2-7 | - | - | TRBV30 | TGTGCCTGGAACAGGGTGGACTACGAGCAGTACTTC | CAWNRVDYEQYF
TRBJ2-5 | - | TRBD2 | TRBV7-2 | TGTGCCAGCAGCTTAATGATTAGCGGGAGTTCGAGAGAGACCCAGTACTTC | CASSLMISGSSRETQYF
TRBJ2-4 | - | - | TRBV6-2/TRBV6-3 | TGTGCCAGCAGTTCCAAGCGCCTAGCCAAAAACATTCAGTACTTC | CASSSKRLAKNIQYF